This entry features one TCR beta chain sequence. Its specific antigen is unknown. The cohort consisted of fewer than 700 healthy bone marrow donors. All cohort members were sampled while nominally healthy, although unrecorded immune exposures were likely present. The donor was CMV seronegative and was included in the group of about 400 seronegative cohort members. Every donor gave a peripheral blood sample, and the peripheral blood mononuclear cells from that sample were used for TCR beta sequencing. The Qiagen DNeasy Blood Extraction Kit was used to extract genomic DNA from the blood cell samples. Sequences MGHRA (CDR1) and YSYEKL (CDR2) are obtained from the germline V gene. The CDR3 goes from the cysteine to the phenylalanine over 14 residues. Only the CDR3 portion is preserved as DNA: 42 bases, with reading frame beginning at the first base. These data come from a study of cytomegalovirus exposure and HLA in healthy donors (dated by TCRdb to about 2017). Broadly, across the study: An earlier analysis of about 560 of the donors reported approximately 280 Gb of sequence data and 117 million unique TCR beta sequences obtained from approximately 180 million T cells. About 300 gigabases of sequencing data and around 88 million unique TCR sequences made up an early release that covered fewer than 650 HLA-typed donors. The genetic ancestry cluster associated with self-reported Caucasian donors included 81% of the approximately 400 genotyped donors. The study aimed to test whether signatures of past pathogen exposure could be identified by cataloging public T cell receptors. The T cell repertoires of several hundred subjects were profiled by immunosequencing and related to cytomegalovirus serostatus. A separate validation cohort of approximately 120 different subjects was used in addition to the approximately 640-subject first cohort. High-throughput TCR immunosequencing, statistical association of individual TCRs with disease status, and machine learning were combined to predict cytomegalovirus infection status. A later analysis re-analyzed previously published TCR beta repertoires from 600 to 850 donors and added high-resolution HLA genotyping to study TCR occurrence patterns. Rather than drawing on any new phenotypic data, the later analysis identified candidate immune exposures from TCR beta sequences and the way those sequences occurred across donors. In an earlier analysis of 550 to 700 of the donors, high-throughput TCR beta sequencing was used to judge whether each TCR beta V gene segment behaved as functional or pseudogenic. Donor age, sex, ethnicity and CMV serostatus were collected together with the repertoire data. Genome-wide SNP genotypes for about 60% of the roughly 700 donors were used in a later genetic analysis, which treated that subset as a discovery cohort. Every repertoire in the discovery cohort had been generated on one and the same sequencing platform. HLA typing covered class I and class II loci at four-digit resolution. Typing coverage varied by locus: roughly 620-630 donors for A, B, C, DRB1 and DQB1; roughly 560 for DQA1; approximately 610 for DPA1; roughly 450 for DPB1. Four to six DR-DQ haplotypes were handled as single units for association and clustering because linkage in the cohort was strong. On average, about 200,000 unique TCR beta nucleotide sequences were sequenced per donor among 350 to 400 genotyped donors of the cohort, with roughly 18% of those sequences being non-productive.

Preparation of the library involved the immunoSEQ multiplex PCR assay. For the multiplex PCR, a mixture combining 60 forward primers for TCR Vbeta segments and 13 reverse primers for TCR Jbeta segments was used. The CDR3 region of rearranged TCR beta genes was amplified from genomic DNA by a multiplex PCR assay. On the Illumina HiSeq System, the amplified TCR beta libraries were sequenced as 87-base-pair reads. As for how the authors treated the data: In a later analysis, tens of millions of unique TCR beta chains were counted across the 650 to 750 repertoires, and roughly 11 million of these chains were shared by at least two donors. To remove PCR and sequencing errors, raw reads were error-corrected and collapsed into unique sequences using a nearest-neighbor algorithm that merged closely related sequences. Alignment of CDR3 sequences to IMGT reference sequences was used to assign V, D and J gene segments. Each retained sequence needed at least a six-nucleotide match to both a V gene segment and a J gene segment. A rearrangement was called productive if the CDR3 had no stop codons and remained in frame with V and J, and every other rearrangement was called non-productive. Following IMGT convention, CDR3 was defined as the stretch from the second conserved V-encoded cysteine up to the conserved J-encoded phenylalanine. In an earlier analysis of 550 to 650 of the donors, sequences lacking an unambiguous match to a single V gene segment were excluded. In an earlier analysis of approximately 590 of the donors, V segments were called functional above 56.7% productive rearrangements and were called segregating when the between-donor standard deviation exceeded 5%. A statistical classification framework was developed to diagnose cytomegalovirus status using the catalog of TCR beta chain sequences. In a later analysis, TCR nucleotide sequences were compared against IMGT/GENE-DB human TR gene sequences so that V and J genes could be assigned. The TCRdist pipeline was used in a later analysis to assign CDR3 sequences and most-parsimonious VDJ recombination scenarios. In a later analysis, every TCR beta chain was defined by the combination of its CDR3 amino acid sequence and its V-gene family, and reads without a unique V-gene family were dropped. As a way to deal with suspected cross-contamination and a sequencing artifact, a later analysis dropped nearly 600 nucleotide sequences that were highly shared and had low generation probability. For each public chain, a later analysis derived a clonal expansion index from normalized ranks of inferred template counts within each repertoire. In a later analysis, generation probabilities were computed with a VDJ recombination model fitted to out-of-frame rearrangements, and the resulting probabilities were checked against IGoR. In a later analysis, hypergeometric tests were used to score TCR-TCR, TCR-HLA and TCR-CMV co-occurrence, with a repertoire-size bias correction applied to TCR pairs. False discovery rates were estimated in a later analysis by permuting HLA or CMV assignments 20 times. In a later analysis, co-occurring TCRs were grouped with DBSCAN, and TCRdist sequence similarity was added when clustering was performed within HLA-allele-positive subsets. Repertoires with fewer than 30,000 or more than 120,000 public chains were left out of co-occurrence clustering, as were about 5 repertoires with anomalous nucleotide sharing. TCRdb took this table from immuneACCESS and kept in-frame rearrangements with V and J called. Such tables lack part of the clones; where checked against another copy, unresolved V genes explain under half of the gap, and the rest is unexplained. V and J calls and clone size are given by that table; D and trimming were obtained from the DNA. The sample table on file contains over 150,000 clones. Jointly, the top ten make up roughly 0.74% of the sample.

On the study overall, not on this receptor specifically: Because counts were too low, seventeen rarely observed V segments, including chromosome 9 orphons, were left out of the earlier analysis of 587 of the donors. A later analysis found that most CMV-associated TCR beta chains appeared HLA-restricted, with HLA associations seemingly driven largely by CMV exposure. A later genetic analysis associated a missense DCLRE1C variant with V-gene and J-gene trimming of TCR beta chains, and an independent cohort replicated the association. Across donors, most TCR sequences were observed very rarely, whereas some public TCRs were present in many individuals. In a later analysis, the rate of TCR association differed among HLA loci, with DRB1 alleles having the most associated TCRs and HLA-C alleles having the fewest. Compared with equally common non-associated chains, HLA-associated TCR beta chains in a later analysis were more clonally expanded and had lower generation probabilities. In a later analysis, several top co-occurrence clusters were reported to appear linked to parvovirus B19, influenza, CMV and Epstein-Barr virus. Assigning TCR associations to individual alleles was difficult when HLA alleles, especially DR and DQ, strongly co-occurred. Roughly uniform sequencing depth across donors was assumed in presence/absence analyses, although this assumption may not hold. A further reported finding was that TCR beta sequences accurately predicted the HLA-A and HLA-B alleles for most subjects in the first cohort. Some IMGT-functional V segments, including TRBV6-2 and TRBV6-3, could not be told apart with the 87-base-pair reads, so those segments were excluded. The classifier was reported to diagnose cytomegalovirus status with high specificity and sensitivity in both the original and validation cohorts. Compared with the 666-donor mean, donors in an Asian-associated ancestry cluster had fewer N-insertions in productive TCRs, according to a later genetic analysis. In vitro tests confirmed that three of the cytomegalovirus-associated TCR beta chains recognize cytomegalovirus antigens. Broadly in line with IMGT annotations, most TCR beta V segments showed up in productive rearrangements about 90% or about 30% of the time in an earlier analysis of 587 of the donors. Linkage disequilibrium might explain the correlated functional status among segregating V segments, but an unknown experimental factor could not be ruled out. The cohort was sequenced for TCR beta chains only, and without alpha or paired-chain data the features that could be detected were limited. In the study, 150 to 200 TCR beta chains were listed as associated with cytomegalovirus. A group of highly shared sequence variants was considered likely to be a technical artifact of the sequencing pipeline. In a later analysis, 15,000 to 20,000 TCR beta sequences were associated with specific HLA alleles at a false discovery rate of 0.05. The authors suggested that the approach could potentially be generalized to other disease states and immunological phenotypes. Because HLA typing was missing for some donors at each locus, association tests included only the typed subset. CMV serostatus was the only immune exposure information available for the cohort.

The rearrangement combines TRBV4-1 with TRBJ2-5, with the D gene call left open. The DNA end is more similar to TRBJ2-7, so the J call may be wrong. Sequenced input: PBMCs. The source of this sequence is a boy younger than 18 in good health and CMV-seronegative. The CDR3 loop reads CASSQDYSHYEQYF. The DNA sequence is given as TGCGCCAGCAGCCAAGATTACTCACACTACGAGCAGTACTTC.